This TCR beta chain emerged from a study of technical replicates of blood from several donors (dated by TCRdb to between 2016 and 2019). With respect to this clone: Its antigen is still unknown. Qualities for individual bases were not recorded, and no much larger clone is one base off.

To prepare the library, the immunoSEQ multiplex PCR assay was applied. This immuneACCESS table, as held by TCRdb, lists in-frame sequences with V and J called but not all clones. Of the missing ones, under half trace to an unresolved V gene in checked studies; the others have no known cause. In this sample the table shows more than 65,000 clones, roughly 89% of which occur a single time. Around 0.44% of the sample is taken by the ten largest. The germline V gene (reference sequence) supplies CDR1 SGHKS and CDR2 YYEKEE. The CDR3 spans 14 residues, from the cysteine through the phenylalanine. Of all the DNA, just the CDR3 is kept, 42 bases in frame from base 1. V is pared back by 4 bases and J by 2 bases, with 13 bases lying between the germline termini.

The chain is encoded by TRBV5-5 joined to TRBJ2-7; TRBD1 might be the D gene, on 6 matching bases. Sequencing was done on a sample of T cells isolated from PBMCs. This clonotype was obtained from a human donor in good health. CDR3 region: CASSLYGQTYEQYF. The bases are TGTGCCAGCAGCCTGTATGGACAGACCTACGAGCAGTACTTC.